Each of the 5 T cell receptor beta chains below was sequenced from the same sample in a study of T-cell memory formation after mild COVID-19. A single record per CDR3 protein comes from TCRdb applying MiXCR to the 5' RACE reads. The table includes about 470,000 distinct CDR3 sequences, 25% detected once. The sequenced sample was PBMCs or a T cell subset sorted from them (not recorded which). The receptors stem from an adult woman who had mild COVID-19 (a few samples of this study predate the infection). Cell type and time point are not known.

This chain links TRBV19 with TRBJ2-3, with TRBD2 matching over 10 bases. Trimming at V came to 7 bases and at J to 1 base, leaving 8 bases not matched to a gene. The CDR3 loop spans 16 amino acids. The V gene's germline CDR1 is LNHDA and CDR2 SQIVND (reference sequence). CDR3 amino acids: CASIPPAGGGTDTQYF. The CDR3 nucleotides read TGTGCCAGTATTCCTCCAGCGGGAGGGGGCACAGATACGCAGTATTTT.

The chain carries TRBV20-1 and TRBJ1-2; D remains unclear. CDR1 and CDR2 from the germline V gene are DFQATT and SNEGSKA (reference sequence). The V end lost 2 bases, the J end lost 2 bases, and 12 bases lay between the germline ends. This CDR3 comprises 14 residues. Here the CDR3 reads CSARSLNRNYGYTF. The CDR3 DNA sequence: TGCAGTGCTAGATCGCTGAACAGAAACTATGGCTACACCTTC.

This sequence joins TRBV7-2 and TRBJ2-3, with 9 bases aligning to TRBD2. V lost 5 bases, J lost 4 bases, and 16 bases stayed unmatched. Germline CDR1 is SGHTA and CDR2 is FQGNSA. CDR3 length: 18 amino acids. The CDR3 loop is CASSQRHGASGAADTQYF. CDR3 sequence (DNA): TGTGCCAGCAGCCAGAGGCACGGGGCTAGCGGGGCGGCAGATACGCAGTATTTT.

This clonotype was counted a few times. This chain connects TRBV5-6 to TRBJ2-7, with 10 bases aligning to TRBD2. The CDR3 is 15 residues long. Per germline, CDR1 SGHDT and CDR2 YYEEEE. J gave up 2 bases and V 4 bases, and 6 bases lay outside the gene matches. This CDR3 is CASSLSGRAPYEQYF. The DNA of the CDR3 is TGTGCCAGCAGCCTAAGCGGGAGGGCCCCCTACGAGCAGTACTTC.

This clonotype showed up just a few times. The CDR3 is CSAREQGQTGELFF. In nucleotides, the CDR3 is TGCAGTGCTAGAGAACAGGGGCAAACCGGGGAGCTGTTTTTT. This chain links TRBV20-1 with TRBJ2-2; 7 positions match TRBD1. With V trimmed by 0 bases and J by 5 bases, 3 bases remained unmatched. This CDR3 has 14 residues. Germline V gene lookup returns CDR1 DFQATT and CDR2 SNEGSKA (reference sequence).